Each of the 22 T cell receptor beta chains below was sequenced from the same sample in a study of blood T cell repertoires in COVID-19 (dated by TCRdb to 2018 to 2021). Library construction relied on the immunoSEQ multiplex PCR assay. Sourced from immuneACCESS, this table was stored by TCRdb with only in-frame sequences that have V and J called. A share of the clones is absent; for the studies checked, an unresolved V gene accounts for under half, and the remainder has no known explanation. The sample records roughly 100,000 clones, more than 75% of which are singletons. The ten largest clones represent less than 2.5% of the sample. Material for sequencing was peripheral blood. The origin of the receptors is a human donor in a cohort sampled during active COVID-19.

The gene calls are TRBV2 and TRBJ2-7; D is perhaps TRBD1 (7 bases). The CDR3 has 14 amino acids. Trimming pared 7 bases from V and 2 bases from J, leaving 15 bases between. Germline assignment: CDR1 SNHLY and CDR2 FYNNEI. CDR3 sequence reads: CASKWRDRAYEQYF. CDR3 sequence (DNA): TGTGCCAGCAAATGGAGGGACAGAGCCTACGAGCAGTACTTC.

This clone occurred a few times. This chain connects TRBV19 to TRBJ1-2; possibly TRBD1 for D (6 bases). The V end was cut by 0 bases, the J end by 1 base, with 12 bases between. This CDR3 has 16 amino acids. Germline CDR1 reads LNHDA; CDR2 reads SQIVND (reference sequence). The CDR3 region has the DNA TGTGCCAGTAGTATAGATCAAGGACAGTTTAACTATGGCTACACCTTC. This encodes CASSIDQGQFNYGYTF. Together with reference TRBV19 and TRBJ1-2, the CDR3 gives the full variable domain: DGGITQSPKYLFRKEGQNVTLSCEQNLNHDAMYWYRQDPGQGLRLIYYSQIVNDFQKGDIAEGYSVSREKKESFPLTVTSAQKNPTAFYLCASSIDQGQFNYGYTFGSGTRLTVV.

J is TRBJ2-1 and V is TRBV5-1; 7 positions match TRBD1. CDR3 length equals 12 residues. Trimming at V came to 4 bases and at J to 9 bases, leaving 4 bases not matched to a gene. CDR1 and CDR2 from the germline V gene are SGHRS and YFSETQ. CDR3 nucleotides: TGCGCCAGCAGCCGACAGGGTCCTGAGCAGTTCTTC. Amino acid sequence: CASSRQGPEQFF. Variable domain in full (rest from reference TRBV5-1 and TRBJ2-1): KAGVTQTPRYLIKTRGQQVTLSCSPISGHRSVSWYQQTPGQGLQFLFEYFSETQRNKGNFPGRFSGRQFSNSRSEMNVSTLELGDSALYLCASSRQGPEQFFGPGTRLTVL.

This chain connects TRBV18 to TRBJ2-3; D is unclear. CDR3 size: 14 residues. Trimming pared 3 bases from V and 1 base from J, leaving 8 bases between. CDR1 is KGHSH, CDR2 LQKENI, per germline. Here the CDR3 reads CASSPQFGTDTQYF. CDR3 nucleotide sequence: TGTGCCAGCTCACCTCAGTTCGGCACAGATACGCAGTATTTT.

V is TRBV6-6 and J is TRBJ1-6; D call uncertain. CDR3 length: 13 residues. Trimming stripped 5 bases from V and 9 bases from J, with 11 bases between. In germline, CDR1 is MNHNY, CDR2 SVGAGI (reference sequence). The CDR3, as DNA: TGTGCCAGCAGTGCGGAGGGAATTTCACCCCTCCACTTT. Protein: CASSAEGISPLHF.

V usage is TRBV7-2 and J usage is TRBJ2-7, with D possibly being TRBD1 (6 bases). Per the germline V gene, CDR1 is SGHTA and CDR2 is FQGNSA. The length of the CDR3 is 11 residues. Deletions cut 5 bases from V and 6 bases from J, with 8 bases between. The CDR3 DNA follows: TGTGCCAGCAGCAGAGGGGGCGAGCAGTACTTC. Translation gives CASSRGGEQYF.

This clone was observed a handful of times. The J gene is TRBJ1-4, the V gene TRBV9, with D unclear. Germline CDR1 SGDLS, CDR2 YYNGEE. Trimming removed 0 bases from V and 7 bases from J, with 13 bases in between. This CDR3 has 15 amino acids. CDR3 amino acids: CASSVEGGRGEKLFF. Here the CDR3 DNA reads TGTGCCAGCAGCGTAGAGGGCGGGAGAGGTGAAAAACTGTTTTTT.

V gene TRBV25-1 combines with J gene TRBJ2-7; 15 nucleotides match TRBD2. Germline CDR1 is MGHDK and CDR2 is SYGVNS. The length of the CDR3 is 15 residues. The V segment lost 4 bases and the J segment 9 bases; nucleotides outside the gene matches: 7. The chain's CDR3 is CASSAPGLAGGGQYF. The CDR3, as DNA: TGTGCCAGCAGTGCTCCGGGACTAGCGGGGGGCGGGCAGTACTTC.

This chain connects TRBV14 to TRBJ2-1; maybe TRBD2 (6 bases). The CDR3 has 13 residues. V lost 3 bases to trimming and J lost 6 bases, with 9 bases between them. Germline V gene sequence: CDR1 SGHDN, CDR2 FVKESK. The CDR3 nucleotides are TGTGCCAGCAGCCAGGCTAGCGCCAATGAGCAGTTCTTC. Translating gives CASSQASANEQFF.

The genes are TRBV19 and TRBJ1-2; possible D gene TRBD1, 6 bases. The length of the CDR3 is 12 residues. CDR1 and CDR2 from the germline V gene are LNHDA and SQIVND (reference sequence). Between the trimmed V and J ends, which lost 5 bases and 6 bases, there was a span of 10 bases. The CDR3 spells CASSVQGDGYTF. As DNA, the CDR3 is TGTGCCAGTAGTGTACAGGGAGATGGCTACACCTTC.

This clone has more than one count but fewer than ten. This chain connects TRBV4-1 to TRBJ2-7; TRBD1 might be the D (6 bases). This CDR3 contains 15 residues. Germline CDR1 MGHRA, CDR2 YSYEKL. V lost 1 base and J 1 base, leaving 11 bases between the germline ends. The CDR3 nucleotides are TGCGCCAGCAGCCAAGTTGTCCAGGGGTCCTACGAGCAGTACTTC. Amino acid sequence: CASSQVVQGSYEQYF.

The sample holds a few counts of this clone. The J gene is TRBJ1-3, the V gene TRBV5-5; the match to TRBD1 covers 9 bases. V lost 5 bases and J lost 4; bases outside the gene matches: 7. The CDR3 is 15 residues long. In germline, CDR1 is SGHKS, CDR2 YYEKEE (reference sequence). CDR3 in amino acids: CASRQDRGKGNTIYF. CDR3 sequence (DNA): TGTGCCAGCAGACAGGACAGGGGCAAGGGAAACACCATATATTTT.

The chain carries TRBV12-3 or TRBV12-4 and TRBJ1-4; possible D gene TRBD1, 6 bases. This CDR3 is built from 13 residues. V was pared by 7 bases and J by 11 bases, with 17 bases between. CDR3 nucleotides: TGTGCCAGCACTCCGTCAGGGGAATTGAAACTGTTTTTT. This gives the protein CASTPSGELKLFF.

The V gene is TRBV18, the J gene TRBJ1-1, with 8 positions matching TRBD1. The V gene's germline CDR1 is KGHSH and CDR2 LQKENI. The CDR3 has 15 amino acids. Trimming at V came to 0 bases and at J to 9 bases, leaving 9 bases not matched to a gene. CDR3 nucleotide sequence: TGTGCCAGCTCACCACCATTGGACAGGGAGTCTAAAGCTTTCTTT. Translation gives CASSPPLDRESKAFF.

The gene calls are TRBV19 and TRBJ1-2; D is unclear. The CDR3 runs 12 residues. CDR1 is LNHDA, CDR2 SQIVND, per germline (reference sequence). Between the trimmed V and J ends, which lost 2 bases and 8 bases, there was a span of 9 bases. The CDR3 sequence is CASSILGKGYTF. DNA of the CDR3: TGTGCCAGTAGTATATTGGGCAAGGGCTACACCTTC.

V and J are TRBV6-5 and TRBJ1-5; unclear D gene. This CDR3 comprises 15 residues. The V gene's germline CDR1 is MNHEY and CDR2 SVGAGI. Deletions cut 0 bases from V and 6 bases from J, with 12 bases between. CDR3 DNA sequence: TGTGCCAGCAGTTACTCGAAAAACCCGCGTCAGCCCCAGCATTTT. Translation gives CASSYSKNPRQPQHF.

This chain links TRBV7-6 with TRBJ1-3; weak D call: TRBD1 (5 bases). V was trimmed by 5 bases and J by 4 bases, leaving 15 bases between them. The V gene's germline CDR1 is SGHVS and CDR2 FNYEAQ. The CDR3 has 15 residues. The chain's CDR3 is CASSPSRVSGNTIYF. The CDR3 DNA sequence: TGTGCCAGCAGCCCTTCCAGGGTCTCCGGAAACACCATATATTTT.

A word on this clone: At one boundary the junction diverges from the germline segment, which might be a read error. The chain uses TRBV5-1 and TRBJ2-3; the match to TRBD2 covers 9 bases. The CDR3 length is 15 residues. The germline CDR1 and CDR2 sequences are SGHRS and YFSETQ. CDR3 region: CASSLYIFGREGRNF. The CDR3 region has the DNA TGCGCCAGCAGCTTGTACATTTTTGGGCGGGAGGGCCGGAATTTT.

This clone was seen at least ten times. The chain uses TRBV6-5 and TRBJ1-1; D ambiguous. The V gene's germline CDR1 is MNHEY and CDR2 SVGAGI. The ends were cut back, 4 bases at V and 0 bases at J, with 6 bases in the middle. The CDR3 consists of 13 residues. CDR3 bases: TGTGCCAGCAGTTCGAGAATGAACACTGAAGCTTTCTTT. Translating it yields CASSSRMNTEAFF.

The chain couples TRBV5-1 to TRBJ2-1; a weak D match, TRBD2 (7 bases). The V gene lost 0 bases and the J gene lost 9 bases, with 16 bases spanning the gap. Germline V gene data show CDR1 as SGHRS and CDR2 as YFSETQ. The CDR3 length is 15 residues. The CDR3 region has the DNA TGCGCCAGCAGCTTGGCGGGGGGCGCAGCGACTGAGCAGTTCTTC. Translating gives CASSLAGGAATEQFF.

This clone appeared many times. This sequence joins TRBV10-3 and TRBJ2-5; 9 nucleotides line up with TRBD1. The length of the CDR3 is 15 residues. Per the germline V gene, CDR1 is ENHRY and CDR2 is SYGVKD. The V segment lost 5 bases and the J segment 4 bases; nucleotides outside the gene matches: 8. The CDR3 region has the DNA TGTGCCATCAGTACAAACCGGGACAGGGCAGAGACCCAGTACTTC. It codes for CAISTNRDRAETQYF.

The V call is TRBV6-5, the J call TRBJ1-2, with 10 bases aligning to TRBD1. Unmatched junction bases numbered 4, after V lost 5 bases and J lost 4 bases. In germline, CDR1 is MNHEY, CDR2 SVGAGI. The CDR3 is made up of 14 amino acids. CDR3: CASSRTGGLYGYTF. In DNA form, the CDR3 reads TGTGCCAGCAGTCGGACAGGGGGACTCTATGGCTACACCTTC.